This TCR beta chain was identified during a study of long-term antiretroviral therapy in people with HIV. Samples were assayed with immunoSEQ v3.0 at survey level. Only in-frame clones appear in the TCRdb table, and some are missing; sequencing was by immunoSEQ multiplex PCR. The sample carries over 10,000 clones, around 77% recorded once. This clone turned up a few times. The antigen is not known. The CDR3 has 15 amino acids. Germline V CDR1 and CDR2: LNHDA, SQIVND (reference sequence). With V trimmed by 5 bases and J by 4 bases, 6 bases remained unmatched. General study results and limits: Diversity measured after ART increased yet remained under transplant donor controls.

This TCR was recovered from a middle-aged woman with HIV. V gene TRBV19 combines with J gene TRBJ1-4; 8 nucleotides line up with TRBD1. The sample in question was unsorted PBMCs, obtained 0.8 years before starting antiretroviral therapy. In nucleotides, the CDR3 is TGTGCCAGTAGTTCCCAACAGGGGGGTAATGAAAAACTGTTTTTT. It is translated as CASSSQQGGNEKLFF.